This T cell receptor beta chain came from a study of OX40 agonist ivuxolimab in advanced cancers. Baseline, cycle 4 day 1, and cycle 7 day 1 were the blood sampling points. Libraries were prepared by immunoSEQ multiplex PCR; TCRdb keeps only in-frame clonotypes and omits some of them. The data show 50,000 to 55,000 clones, with around 82% seen just once and 3.5% to 5.5% held by the top ten. The study, taken as a whole, reports: Relative to CD4+ cells, CD8+ T cells on average had more expanded clones. The antigens recognized by the expanded peripheral T cells, that is their antigen specificity, were not determined.

In the case of this clone: The antigen is undetermined.

The sequenced sample was CD4+ or CD8+ T cells sorted from blood, obtained in a trial of the OX40 agonist ivuxolimab. The receptor comes from an adult with an advanced solid tumor such as melanoma, head and neck, liver or kidney cancer.

The CDR3 loop reads CASTRTGNVNTGELFF. The CDR3 nucleotides are TGTGCCAGCACCCGGACAGGGAACGTGAACACCGGGGAGCTGTTTTTT. V gene TRBV11-2 combines with J gene TRBJ2-2, with 8 bases that match TRBD1. In germline, CDR1 is SGHAT, CDR2 FQNNGV. The length of the CDR3 is 16 residues. V lost 7 bases and J lost 1; bases outside the gene matches: 8.